This T cell receptor (beta chain) was found in a study of blood T cell repertoires in COVID-19. Study overall: Spain, Italy and the United States supplied samples that represented acute and convalescent COVID-19. In each case, the material was cDNA or gDNA derived from T cells, B-cell-depleted T cells, or PBMCs.

V lost 5 bases, J lost 4 bases, and 15 bases lay in between. Germline values: CDR1 SGHAT, CDR2 FQNNGV. The CDR3 is made up of 15 amino acids. Methods used by the authors: Estimated nucleated cell counts came from reference gene primer amplification. Measured with immunoSEQ multiplex PCR; TCRdb has only the in-frame clones, and not every one. The DNA gave D and trimming, while V, J and clone size come from that table. The top ten clones hold more than 0.85% of a sample with around 150,000 clones, 70% to 90% of them seen once. The rearrangement joins TRBV11-2 to TRBJ1-3; D possibly corresponds to TRBD1 (5 bases). Sequences were obtained from peripheral blood. The sequence derives from a man aged 35 to 55 with acute or convalescent COVID-19. CDR3 in amino acids: CASSAGGGRGNTIYF. In DNA form, the CDR3 reads TGTGCCAGCAGCGCCGGGGGGGGTCGAGGAAACACCATATATTTT.